Here is one T cell receptor (beta chain) with its context. This entry comes from a study of T-cell memory formation after mild COVID-19. One entry per CDR3 protein, called by TCRdb with MiXCR from the 5' RACE reads. The sample lists about 610,000 distinct CDR3 sequences, 17% occurring once. In germline, CDR1 is SEHNR, CDR2 FQNEAQ (reference sequence). The CDR3 length is 15 residues. The ends were cut back, 6 bases at V and 2 bases at J, with 15 bases in the middle. Sequences were obtained from PBMCs or a T cell subset sorted from them (not recorded which). This receptor was identified in an adult woman who had mild COVID-19 (a few samples of this study predate the infection). Cell type and time point are not known. The V call is TRBV7-9, the J call TRBJ2-3; maybe TRBD2 (6 bases). The CDR3 loop is CASSIWRDPTDTQYF. CDR3 sequence (DNA): TGTGCCAGCAGTATATGGCGGGATCCCACAGATACGCAGTATTTT.